Only one count was recorded for the clone carrying this T cell receptor beta chain. The sample originates from a study of T cell responses to AZD1222 COVID-19 vaccine. Repertoires were generated with immunoSEQ multiplex PCR, while TCRdb's copy carries only in-frame clones and drops some. The sample consists of 150,000 to 200,000 clones, roughly 94% of them appearing once. Material: peripheral blood, obtained 28 days after the second AZD1222 dose. The clonotype originates from an adult who received the AZD1222 COVID-19 vaccine.

CDR3 in amino acids: CASSPGPPGYTF. As DNA, the CDR3 is TGTGCCAGCAGTCCCGGGCCCCCTGGCTACACCTTC. The rearrangement links TRBV12-3 or TRBV12-4 to TRBJ1-2; no reliable D call. CDR3 size: 12 residues. V was cut by 5 bases and J by 7 bases, with 11 bases left in between.